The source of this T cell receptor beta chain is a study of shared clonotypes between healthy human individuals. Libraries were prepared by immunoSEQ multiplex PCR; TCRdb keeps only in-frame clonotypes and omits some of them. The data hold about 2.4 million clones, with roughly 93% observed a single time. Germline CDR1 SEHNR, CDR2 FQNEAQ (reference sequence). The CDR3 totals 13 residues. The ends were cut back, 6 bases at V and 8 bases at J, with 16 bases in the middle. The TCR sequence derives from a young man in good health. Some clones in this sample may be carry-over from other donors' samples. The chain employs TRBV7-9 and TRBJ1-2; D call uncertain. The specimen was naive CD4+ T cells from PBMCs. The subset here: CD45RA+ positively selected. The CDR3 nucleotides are TGTGCCAGCAGTAAGGACGGCCCTGAGGGCTACACCTTC. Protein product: CASSKDGPEGYTF.